This TCR beta chain appears in the sequencing data of a study of a mutant IDH1 vaccine in newly diagnosed glioma. CDR3 size: 14 residues. Unmatched junction bases numbered 4, after V lost 5 bases and J lost 4 bases. Germline V gene sequence: CDR1 MNHNY, CDR2 SVGAGI (reference sequence). Sequencing was performed with immunoSEQ multiplex PCR; in TCRdb, only in-frame clones are kept and a portion is missing. The sample shows roughly 48,000 clones, around nine tenths of them seen only once. Time point specified: week 11, during vaccination. Each dose of the vaccine consisted of 300 ug of mutant IDH1 20-mer peptide, with topical imiquimod. On this clone itself: Its target is unknown.

The clonotype comes from a man between 45 and 60 years old with glioma. The sample here was PBMCs, taken from a glioma patient whose treatment included an IDH1 peptide vaccine. The rearrangement joins TRBV6-6 to TRBJ1-3, with 8 bases lining up with TRBD1. The CDR3 sequence: CASSLTGEGNTIYF. The CDR3 DNA is TGTGCCAGCAGTCTGACAGGGGAAGGAAACACCATATATTTT.